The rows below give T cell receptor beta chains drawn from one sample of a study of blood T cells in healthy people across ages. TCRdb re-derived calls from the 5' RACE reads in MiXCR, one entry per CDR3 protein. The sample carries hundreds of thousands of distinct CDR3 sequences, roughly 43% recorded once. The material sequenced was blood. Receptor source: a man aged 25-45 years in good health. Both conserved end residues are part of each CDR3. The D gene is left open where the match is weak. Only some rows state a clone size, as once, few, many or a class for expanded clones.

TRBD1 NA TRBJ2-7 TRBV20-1 TGCAGTGCTCGCCGGACAGGAGCTTACGAGCAGTACTTC CSARRTGAYEQYF
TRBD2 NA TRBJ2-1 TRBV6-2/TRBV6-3 TGTGCCAGCACCCAACGTCCTAGCGGTTCGACCTACAATGAGCAGTTCTTC CASTQRPSGSTYNEQFF
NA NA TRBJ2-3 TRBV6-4 TGTGCCAGCAGTGACGTTCTGGGCGGGGCGTCCACAGATACGCAGTATTTT CASSDVLGGASTDTQYF
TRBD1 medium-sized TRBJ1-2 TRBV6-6 TGTGCCAGCAGCCACAATGCACAGGGGGCGGATGGCTACACCTTC CASSHNAQGADGYTF
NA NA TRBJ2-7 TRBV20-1 TGCAGTGCTGACCCTATTTCCGGTACCTACGAGCAGTACTTC CSADPISGTYEQYF
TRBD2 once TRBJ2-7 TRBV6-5 TGTGCCAGCAGTATCCAGCGGGGCACCAATGAGCAGTACTTC CASSIQRGTNEQYF
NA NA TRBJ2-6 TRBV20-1 TGCAGTGCTTGGGGTGAACACTCTGGGGCCAACGTCCTGACTTTC CSAWGEHSGANVLTF
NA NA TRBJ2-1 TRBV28 TGTGCCAGCCCCCCGACGGGGAGAGGTTTTGATGAGCAGTTCTTC CASPPTGRGFDEQFF
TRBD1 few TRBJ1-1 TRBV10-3 TGTGCCATTAGTAAACAGACAGGGGGAAAGAACACTGAAGCTTTCTTT CAISKQTGGKNTEAFF
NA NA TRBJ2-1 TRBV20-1 TGCAGTGCCCTCGACCGAAAGGAGCAGTTCTTC CSALDRKEQFF
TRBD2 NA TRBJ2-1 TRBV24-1 TGTGCCACCAGTGATCCCCGCGGAGCGGGGGGCCTAAATGAGCAGTTCTTC CATSDPRGAGGLNEQFF
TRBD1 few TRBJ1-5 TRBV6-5 TGTGCCAGCAGTGGGCAGGGGGCATATCAGCCCCAGCATTTT CASSGQGAYQPQHF
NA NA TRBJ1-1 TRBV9 TGTGCCAGCCGAATCGCGGGAGGTGACACTGAAGCTTTCTTT CASRIAGGDTEAFF
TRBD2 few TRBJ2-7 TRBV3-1 TGTGCCAGCAGCCAAGAGCCGGCTGCGGGGGTCTACGAGCAGTACTTC CASSQEPAAGVYEQYF
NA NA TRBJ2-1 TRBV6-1 TGTGCCAGCAGTGAATGGGGTGGGCAGGGCAATGAGCAGTTCTTC CASSEWGGQGNEQFF